The subject of this entry is one T cell receptor (beta chain). This clone's antigen is unknown. Qualities for individual bases were not recorded, and no much larger clone is one base off. TCRbeta CDR3 regions were amplified from genomic DNA using the immunoSEQ Assay, a bias-controlled multiplex PCR. The authors processed their data as follows. The number of nucleated cells in each sample was estimated by amplification of reference gene primers within the assay. To quantify the absolute abundance of each unique TCRbeta CDR3 rearrangement, sequence reads were collapsed and filtered. Productive Simpson clonality was computed per sample as the square root of Simpson's diversity index over productive rearrangements. The immuneACCESS repertoire file appears here via TCRdb, limited to in-frame rearrangements. These files lack a portion of the clones; in checked studies, under half of the deficit traces to unresolved V genes, and the cause of the others is not known. From that table come the V and J calls and clone size; the DNA was used to work out D and trimming. This sample comprises about 310,000 clones, 90% of them detected only once. Jointly, the top ten make up around 4.3% of the sample.

V drops 3 bases and J drops 3 bases, leaving 14 bases in between. The CDR3 contains 15 residues, cysteine and phenylalanine counted. Just CDR3 DNA is preserved here, 45 bases in frame from base 1. Looking up the germline V gene yields CDR1 SGHTA and CDR2 FQGNSA. Participants in the prospective study were aged roughly 18 to 89 years, lived in 20 to 30 United States geographic areas, and enrolled through a virtual design. Cohort assignment in the prospective study relied on participant-reported clinical history from a screening survey and a study questionnaire. Each participant in the prospective study had whole blood, serum and a nasopharyngeal or oropharyngeal swab collected by mobile phlebotomists. Participants in the prospective study had the option to provide additional blood draws and questionnaires over an approximately 2-month period. Prospective study blood samples were shipped either frozen or at room temperature before DNA extraction.

These data originate in a study of blood T cell repertoires in COVID-19 (dated by TCRdb to the early 2020s). About the study as a whole: The collaborator samples originated in the United States, Italy and Spain and spanned the acute and convalescent phases of COVID-19. Subjects who had been exposed to COVID-19, were actively infected with it, or had recovered from it provided the deeply sampled blood TCRbeta repertoires that made up the dataset. Where HLA class I and class II types were available, the types were taken from metadata supplied by the sample provider, not from assay-based typing. The repertoires were released in a freely available public database intended as a resource for research on the immune response to SARS-CoV-2. Nearly every sample came with metadata listing a de-identified subject ID, COVID-19 status, age in years and sex. The prospective study material was composed of cDNA or gDNA derived from T cells, B-cell-depleted T cells, or PBMCs. Samples came from the ongoing ImmuneRACE study (first 160 participants) plus 1,254 subjects from 6 global collaborators. Points the paper makes about the study in general: Clinical and demographic metadata were provided uncurated, with the amount varying by source and participant.

This TCR derives from a woman aged 18-30 years with acute COVID-19. Sequenced: PBMCs or T cells enriched from blood (not recorded which). This sequence uses TRBV7-2 and TRBJ1-2, and perhaps TRBD1 as D gene, on 5 matching bases. The CDR3 corresponds to CASSLALGRDYGYTF. DNA sequence: TGTGCCAGCAGCTTGGCACTGGGCAGGGACTATGGCTACACCTTC.